A single sample gave rise to the 26 T cell receptor beta chains below, sequenced in a study of neurological immune-mediated disorders. Using its own MiXCR run on the 5' RACE reads, TCRdb lists one record per CDR3 protein. Found here are around 10,000 distinct CDR3 sequences, under 25% of them singletons; the top ten hold 50%. The sample taken for sequencing was CD8+ T cells from blood. These receptor sequences come from a woman aged 55-69 years with HTLV-1-associated myelopathy (HAM/TSP).

This clonotype appeared many times. The genes are TRBV6-2 or TRBV6-3 and TRBJ1-5, with 8 bases aligning to TRBD1. Trimming removed 6 bases from V and 15 bases from J; junction bases left unmatched: 16. The V gene's germline CDR1 is MNHEY and CDR2 SVGEGT. CDR3 size: 14 residues. In DNA form, the CDR3 reads TGTGCCAGCAGCTGGGGACAGGAGGGGAGTTTTCGGCATTTT. Its protein product is CASSWGQEGSFRHF.

Many counts were recorded for this clonotype. The chain couples TRBV29-1 to TRBJ2-1, with TRBD2 identical over 8 bases. V shed 2 bases and J 7 bases; nucleotides not matched to a gene: 10. Germline CDR1 is SQVTM and CDR2 is ANQGSEA. The CDR3 is 15 residues long. The CDR3: CSVERSGGARNEQFF. The CDR3, as DNA: TGCAGCGTTGAACGTTCCGGGGGGGCTCGAAATGAGCAGTTCTTC.

This clonotype was detected many times. The chain has TRBV6-1 and TRBJ2-7; D gene ambiguous. The CDR3 consists of 14 residues. Trimming pared 0 bases from V and 4 bases from J, leaving 10 bases between. Per germline, CDR1 MNHNS and CDR2 SASEGT. The CDR3 spells CASSEAGRGYEQYF. DNA of the CDR3: TGTGCCAGCAGTGAAGCTGGCAGAGGTTACGAGCAGTACTTC.

The J gene is TRBJ1-1, the V gene TRBV11-2; D is perhaps TRBD1 (5 bases). This CDR3 has 13 amino acids. In germline, CDR1 is SGHAT, CDR2 FQNNGV. Trimming pared 5 bases from V and 11 bases from J, leaving 18 bases between. CDR3 DNA: TGTGCCAGCAGCCACAGGACCGCAGGCGATGCTTTCTTT. Translation: CASSHRTAGDAFF.

This clonotype rates as medium-sized (0.01 to 0.1%). The chain links TRBV9 to TRBJ2-2; D remains ambiguous. Trimming took 4 bases from V and 3 from J, leaving 16 bases between them. CDR1 is SGDLS and CDR2 is YYNGEE in the germline V gene. This CDR3 region has 16 residues. CDR3 in amino acids: CASSPRRQLYTGELFF. CDR3 nucleotide sequence: TGTGCCAGCAGCCCACGAAGGCAGCTATACACCGGGGAGCTGTTTTTT.

This clonotype occurred many times. The chain carries TRBV28 and TRBJ2-5, with a possible D match to TRBD2 (5 bases). The germline gives CDR1 MDHEN, CDR2 SYDVKM. The CDR3 contains 16 residues. V lost 6 bases and J 3 bases, leaving 20 bases between the germline ends. For the CDR3, the DNA is TGTGCCAGCAGCCAACCGAGGCTCAGCGGAGAAGAGACCCAGTACTTC. It yields the protein CASSQPRLSGEETQYF.

This clonotype was seen ten or more times. J is TRBJ2-1 and V is TRBV4-1; no firm D call. Germline CDR1 MGHRA, CDR2 YSYEKL. CDR3 length: 14 residues. Trimming removed 3 bases at V and 0 bases at J, with 6 bases between. The CDR3 DNA sequence: TGCGCCAGCAGCCACGGATCCTCCTACAATGAGCAGTTCTTC. Translating gives CASSHGSSYNEQFF.

This clonotype has a count of ten or more. The CDR3 reads CASSPSQKSSYNEQFF. CDR3 nucleotide sequence: TGTGCCAGCTCACCATCCCAAAAGAGCTCCTACAATGAGCAGTTCTTC. The chain links TRBV18 to TRBJ2-1; D not certain. V was clipped by 2 bases and J by 0 bases, with 11 bases between them. Germline CDR1 reads KGHSH; CDR2 reads LQKENI. The CDR3 consists of 16 residues.

This clonotype was seen at least ten times. This chain uses TRBV24-1 with TRBJ2-1; tentatively, D is TRBD2 (6 bases). V lost 3 bases and J 5 bases, leaving 10 bases between the germline ends. This CDR3 comprises 14 residues. CDR1 and CDR2 from the germline V gene are KGHDR and SFDVKD. The CDR3, as DNA: TGTGCCACCAGTGATAACGGGGGAAACAATGAGCAGTTCTTC. It specifies CATSDNGGNNEQFF.

Judged by abundance, this clonotype is medium-sized (0.01 to 0.1%). The V call is TRBV15, the J call TRBJ2-3; a weak D match, TRBD2 (6 bases). This CDR3 contains 14 residues. The ends were cut back, 0 bases at V and 4 bases at J, with 8 bases in the middle. Germline CDR1 and CDR2: LNHNV and YYDKDF (reference sequence). The CDR3 DNA sequence: TGTGCCACCAGCAGAGATAGGGAGGCAGATACGCAGTATTTT. This sequence encodes CATSRDREADTQYF. The full variable domain, with the rest looked up from reference TRBV15 and TRBJ2-3, is DAMVIQNPRYQVTQFGKPVTLSCSQTLNHNVMYWYQQKSSQAPKLLFHYYDKDFNNEADTPDNFQSRRPNTSFCFLDIRSPGLGDTAMYLCATSRDREADTQYFGPGTRLTVL.

This clonotype was recorded many times. The J gene is TRBJ2-7, the V gene TRBV10-3; D is ambiguous. This CDR3 contains 16 residues. Germline CDR1 reads ENHRY; CDR2 reads SYGVKD. Trimming cost V 3 bases and J 3 bases, with 18 bases left between them. The CDR3 reads CAISDGSPLLYYEQYF. The DNA of the CDR3 is TGTGCCATCAGTGACGGTAGCCCGCTGCTGTACTACGAGCAGTACTTC.

This clonotype was seen many times. V is TRBV4-1 and J is TRBJ2-2, with TRBD1 as a possible D gene (6 bases). This CDR3 comprises 20 residues. CDR1 is MGHRA, CDR2 YSYEKL, per germline. V was cut by 4 bases and J by 1 base, with 25 bases left in between. The CDR3 DNA sequence: TGCGCCAGCAGCCTAAAGATGGGGCAAGGGGGAGCCCTGAACACCGGGGAGCTGTTTTTT. Encoded protein: CASSLKMGQGGALNTGELFF.

This clonotype appeared many times. The chain has TRBV6-2 or TRBV6-3 and TRBJ2-1, with D possibly TRBD1 on 7 matching bases. V lost 6 bases to trimming and J lost 9 bases, with 21 bases between them. CDR3 length equals 15 residues. From germline, CDR1 is MNHEY and CDR2 SVGEGT. CDR3 loop: CASRRTGEVLREQFF. CDR3 coding DNA: TGTGCCAGCAGGAGAACAGGGGAGGTTCTACGTGAGCAGTTCTTC.

This clonotype has a count of ten or more. This chain uses TRBV5-4 with TRBJ1-1; no firm D call. CDR3 size: 14 residues. Trimming shortened V by 0 bases and J by 4 bases, and 10 bases separated the two germline ends. Germline V gives CDR1 SGHNT, CDR2 YYREEE (reference sequence). CDR3: CASSLGQGPTEAFF. The CDR3 region has the DNA TGTGCCAGCAGCTTGGGCCAAGGGCCCACTGAAGCTTTCTTT.

This clonotype was observed at least ten times. The rearrangement links TRBV20-1 to TRBJ1-2; D remains ambiguous. CDR1 is DFQATT, CDR2 SNEGSKA, per germline (reference sequence). This CDR3 has 13 amino acids. V lost 1 base to trimming and J lost 2 bases, with 8 bases between them. As DNA, the CDR3 is TGCAGTGCTAGAGGGATGGACAACTATGGCTACACCTTC. Translating it yields CSARGMDNYGYTF.

This clonotype was found many times. This chain joins TRBV20-1 and TRBJ1-2; maybe TRBD1 (6 bases). Per germline, CDR1 DFQATT and CDR2 SNEGSKA (reference sequence). This CDR3 has 14 residues. V lost 6 bases to trimming and J lost 4 bases, with 18 bases between them. Here the CDR3 reads CSANGGGLSYGYTF. In DNA form, the CDR3 reads TGCAGTGCAAATGGGGGGGGCCTTTCCTATGGCTACACCTTC.

By frequency in the sample, this clonotype is medium-sized. This chain connects TRBV20-1 to TRBJ1-1; D is possibly TRBD1 (5 bases). Deletions cut 1 base from V and 1 base from J, with 13 bases between. This CDR3 is built from 15 residues. Germline V lookup: CDR1 DFQATT, CDR2 SNEGSKA (reference sequence). CDR3 sequence: CSARVPLTENTEAFF. As DNA, the CDR3 is TGCAGTGCTAGAGTACCTCTGACAGAGAACACTGAAGCTTTCTTT.

The chain is built from TRBV24-1 and TRBJ2-3; 9 nucleotides align to TRBD1. V trimming: 4 bases; J trimming: 3 bases; junction bases outside the gene matches: 7. The CDR3 loop spans 16 amino acids. Germline V CDR1 and CDR2: KGHDR, SFDVKD. Written as DNA, the CDR3 is TGTGCCACCAGTGAATCCGGGACAGGGAATACAGATACGCAGTATTTT. It specifies CATSESGTGNTDTQYF.

This clonotype is labeled medium-sized. The chain joins TRBV15 to TRBJ2-2; D is tentatively TRBD1 or TRBD2 (5 bases each). This CDR3 comprises 16 residues. Germline V lookup: CDR1 LNHNV, CDR2 YYDKDF (reference sequence). Trimming left V 1 base short and J 0 bases short, with 9 bases between. CDR3 sequence (DNA): TGTGCCACCAGCAGAGTCCGGGACGCGAACACCGGGGAGCTGTTTTTT. Amino acids: CATSRVRDANTGELFF.

This clonotype was detected only once. The DNA for the CDR3 is TGTGCCTGGAGTGCTACGGGGACAGTCCACGAGCAGTACTTC. This gives the protein CAWSATGTVHEQYF. J is TRBJ2-7 and V is TRBV30; 7 bases align to TRBD1. This CDR3 spans 14 amino acids. The germline CDR1 and CDR2 sequences are GTSNPN and SVGIG (reference sequence). Trimming removed 1 base from V and 5 bases from J; junction bases left unmatched: 8.

This clonotype was seen repeatedly, ten times or more. The chain is built from TRBV5-1 and TRBJ2-5, with D possibly matching TRBD1 (6 bases). Deletions cut 2 bases from V and 0 bases from J, with 14 bases between. The CDR3 extends over 16 amino acids. The germline CDR1 and CDR2 sequences are SGHRS and YFSETQ. CDR3 bases: TGCGCCAGCAGCTTTTCAGGGGAATCGTACCAAGAGACCCAGTACTTC. The encoded protein is CASSFSGESYQETQYF.

This clonotype was seen ten or more times. The V call is TRBV20-1, the J call TRBJ1-5, with a tentative D call TRBD1 (6 bases). Trimming took 4 bases from V and 7 from J, leaving 14 bases between them. CDR1 DFQATT and CDR2 SNEGSKA come from the germline V gene (reference sequence). The CDR3 has 13 amino acids. CDR3 amino acids: CSATTGLGQPQHF. The CDR3 nucleotides are TGCAGTGCTACTACAGGGCTTGGACAGCCCCAGCATTTT.

On this clonotype: A much larger clone sits a single nucleotide away, making a read error possible. This chain links TRBV7-9 with TRBJ1-5, with TRBD1 identical over 8 bases. The CDR3 totals 14 residues. Germline CDR1 is SEHNR and CDR2 is FQNEAQ (reference sequence). Here the CDR3 reads CASSPGTGLKPKHF. The CDR3 DNA is TGTGCCAGCAGCCCAGGGACAGGTCTTAAGCCCAAGCATTTT.

In its sample, this clonotype was seen many times. The V and J genes are TRBV7-9 and TRBJ1-2, with 9 positions matching TRBD1. The CDR3 totals 13 residues. V lost 5 bases, J lost 7 bases, and 5 bases stayed unmatched. Per germline, CDR1 SEHNR and CDR2 FQNEAQ (reference sequence). This CDR3 is CASSTGTGSGYTF. In DNA, the CDR3 is TGTGCCAGCAGCACCGGGACAGGGAGTGGCTACACCTTC.

V and J are TRBV6-5 and TRBJ1-3; weak D call: TRBD1 (6 bases). Per germline, CDR1 MNHEY and CDR2 SVGAGI. The V end lost 10 bases, the J end lost 3 bases, and 13 bases lay between the germline ends. The CDR3 runs to 13 residues. CDR3 sequence (DNA): TGTGCCACCCTTACAGGGAGTGGAAACACCATATATTTT. This translates into CATLTGSGNTIYF.

Many counts were recorded for this clonotype. The chain is built from TRBV5-1 and TRBJ2-1; no firm D call. Trimming stripped 1 base from V and 3 bases from J, with 17 bases between. The germline CDR1 and CDR2 sequences are SGHRS and YFSETQ. The CDR3 length is 17 residues. This chain's CDR3 is CASSLNRASAVYNEQFF. CDR3 DNA sequence: TGCGCCAGCAGCTTGAATAGGGCCAGCGCCGTCTACAATGAGCAGTTCTTC.